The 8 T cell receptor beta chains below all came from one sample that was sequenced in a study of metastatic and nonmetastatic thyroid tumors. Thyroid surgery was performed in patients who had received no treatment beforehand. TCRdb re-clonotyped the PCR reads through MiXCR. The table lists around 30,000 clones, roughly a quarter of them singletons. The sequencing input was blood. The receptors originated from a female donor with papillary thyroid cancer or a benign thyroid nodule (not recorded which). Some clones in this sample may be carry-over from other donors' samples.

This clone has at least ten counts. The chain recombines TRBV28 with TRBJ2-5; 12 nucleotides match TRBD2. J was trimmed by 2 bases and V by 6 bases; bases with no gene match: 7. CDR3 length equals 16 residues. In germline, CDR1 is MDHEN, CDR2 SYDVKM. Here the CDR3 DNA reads TGTGCCAGCAGCTCTCCGACTAGCGGGAGACAAGAGACCCAGTACTTC. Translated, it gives CASSSPTSGRQETQYF.

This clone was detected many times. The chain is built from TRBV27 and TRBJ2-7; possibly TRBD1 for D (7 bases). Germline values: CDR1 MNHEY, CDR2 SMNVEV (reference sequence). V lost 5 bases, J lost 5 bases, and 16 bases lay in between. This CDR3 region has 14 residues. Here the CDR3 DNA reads TGTGCCAGCAGTATCAGGGGGGTGTTTGACGAGCAGTACTTC. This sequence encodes CASSIRGVFDEQYF.

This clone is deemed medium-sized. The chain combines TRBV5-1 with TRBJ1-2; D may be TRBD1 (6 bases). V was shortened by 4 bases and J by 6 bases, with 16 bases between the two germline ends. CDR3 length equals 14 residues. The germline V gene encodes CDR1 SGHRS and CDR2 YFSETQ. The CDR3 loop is CASSPEQGRNGYTF. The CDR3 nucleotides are TGCGCCAGCAGCCCGGAACAGGGAAGGAATGGCTACACCTTC. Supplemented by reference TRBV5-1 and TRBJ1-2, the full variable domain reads KAGVTQTPRYLIKTRGQQVTLSCSPISGHRSVSWYQQTPGQGLQFLFEYFSETQRNKGNFPGRFSGRQFSNSRSEMNVSTLELGDSALYLCASSPEQGRNGYTFGSGTRLTVV.

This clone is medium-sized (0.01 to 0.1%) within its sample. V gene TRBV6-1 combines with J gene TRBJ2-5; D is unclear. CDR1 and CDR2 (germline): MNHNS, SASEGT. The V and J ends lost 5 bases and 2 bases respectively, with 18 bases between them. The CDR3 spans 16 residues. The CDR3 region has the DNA TGTGCCAGCAGTTATACGTGGTCTCAGCTACAAGAGACCCAGTACTTC. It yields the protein CASSYTWSQLQETQYF.

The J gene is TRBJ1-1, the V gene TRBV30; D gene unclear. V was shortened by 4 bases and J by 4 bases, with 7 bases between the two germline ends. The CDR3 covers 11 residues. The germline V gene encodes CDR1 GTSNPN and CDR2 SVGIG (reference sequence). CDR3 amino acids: CAWKKSTEAFF. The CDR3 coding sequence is TGTGCCTGGAAGAAGAGCACTGAAGCTTTCTTT.

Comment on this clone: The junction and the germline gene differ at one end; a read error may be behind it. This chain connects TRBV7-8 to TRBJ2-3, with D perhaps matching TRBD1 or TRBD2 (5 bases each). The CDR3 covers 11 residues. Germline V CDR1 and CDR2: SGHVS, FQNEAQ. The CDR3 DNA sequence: TGCGCCAGCAGGGTCGAGGGAACGCAGTATTTT. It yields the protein CASRVEGTQYF.

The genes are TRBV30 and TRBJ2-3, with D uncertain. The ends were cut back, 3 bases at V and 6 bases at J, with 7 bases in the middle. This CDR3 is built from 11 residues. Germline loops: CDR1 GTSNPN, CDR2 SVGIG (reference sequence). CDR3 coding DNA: TGTGCCTGGAGAGTGTTCGATACGCAGTATTTT. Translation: CAWRVFDTQYF.

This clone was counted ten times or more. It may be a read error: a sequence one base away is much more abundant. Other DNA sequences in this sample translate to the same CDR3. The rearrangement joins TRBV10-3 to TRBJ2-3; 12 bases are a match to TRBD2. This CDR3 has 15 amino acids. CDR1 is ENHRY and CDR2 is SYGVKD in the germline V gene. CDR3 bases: TGTGCCATCAAAGGCCTAGCGGGAGGGCCGGATACGCAGTATTTC. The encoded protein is CAIKGLAGGPDTQYF.